The 21 T cell receptor beta chains below all came from one sample that was sequenced in a study of blood T cell repertoires in COVID-19. Only in-frame clones appear in the TCRdb table, and some are missing; sequencing was by immunoSEQ multiplex PCR. Here the sample spans about 170,000 clones, approximately 88% being singletons. Sequencing was carried out using peripheral blood. The receptor set was obtained from a woman aged 80 or over with active or convalescent COVID-19.

The chain joins TRBV10-3 to TRBJ1-5; tentative D call: TRBD1 (5 bases). The CDR3 sequence is 15 residues long. V lost 1 base, J lost 0 bases, and 7 bases lay in between. In germline, CDR1 is ENHRY, CDR2 SYGVKD. CDR3 sequence reads: CAISEYDSSNQPQHF. The CDR3 DNA reads as TGTGCCATCAGTGAGTACGACAGTAGCAATCAGCCCCAGCATTTT.

CDR3 sequence reads: CASSYSTGGQYNEQFF. CDR3 in DNA: TGTGCCAGCAGTTACTCGACGGGGGGGCAGTACAATGAGCAGTTCTTC. The rearrangement joins TRBV6-5 to TRBJ2-1, with TRBD2 identical over 8 bases. J lost 4 bases, V lost 0 bases, and 5 bases had no gene match. Germline-derived CDR1 and CDR2 are MNHEY and SVGAGI. This CDR3 has 16 amino acids.

J is TRBJ2-3 and V is TRBV5-1; TRBD1 aligns across 9 bases. The CDR3 length is 14 residues. Trimming cost V 3 bases and J 5 bases; bases outside gene matches: 4. Germline V gene sequence: CDR1 SGHRS, CDR2 YFSETQ. The CDR3, as DNA: TGCGCCAGCAGCTGGGGGACAGGGAGAGATACGCAGTATTTT. This encodes CASSWGTGRDTQYF.

The rearrangement links TRBV25-1 to TRBJ1-5; D is unresolved. The germline V gene encodes CDR1 MGHDK and CDR2 SYGVNS. This CDR3 is built from 16 residues. V was clipped by 5 bases and J by 0 bases, with 14 bases between them. The DNA for the CDR3 is TGTGCCAGCAGTACCCGGGGAAGATTTAGCAATCAGCCCCAGCATTTT. This gives the protein CASSTRGRFSNQPQHF.

V gene TRBV10-3 combines with J gene TRBJ1-6; 11 nucleotides line up with TRBD1. Germline trimming cut 6 bases from V and 9 bases from J; bases unmatched to any gene: 7. The V gene's germline CDR1 is ENHRY and CDR2 SYGVKD. The CDR3 has 15 residues. This CDR3 reads CAIRPDRGQGSPLHF. The CDR3 DNA reads TGTGCCATCAGACCGGACAGGGGGCAAGGTTCACCCCTCCACTTT.

The rearrangement uses TRBV6-5 and TRBJ2-5; 7 positions match TRBD2. V shed 3 bases, J shed 3 bases, and the junction held 1 base outside the gene matches. Germline-derived CDR1 and CDR2 are MNHEY and SVGAGI. This CDR3 is 13 amino acids long. This chain's CDR3 is CASSYGGEETQYF. The CDR3, as DNA: TGTGCCAGCAGTTATGGGGGGGAAGAGACCCAGTACTTC.

This clone has a single count. This rearrangement joins TRBV19 to TRBJ1-4, with 7 bases matching TRBD1. Germline lookup yields CDR1 LNHDA and CDR2 SQIVND (reference sequence). V lost 7 bases, J lost 4 bases, and 6 bases stayed unmatched. The CDR3 length is 14 residues. CDR3 region: CASKPQGHNEKLFF. The CDR3 DNA is TGTGCCAGTAAGCCACAGGGGCATAATGAAAAACTGTTTTTT.

This clone was seen once. The chain recombines TRBV12-3 or TRBV12-4 with TRBJ1-1, with 7 bases aligning to TRBD1. J gave up 6 bases and V 6 bases, and 7 bases lay outside the gene matches. This CDR3 region has 13 residues. CDR3 DNA: TGTGCCAGCAGCAAGACAGGGAGGTCTGAAGCTTTCTTT. Encoded protein: CASSKTGRSEAFF.

The gene calls are TRBV18 and TRBJ1-1, with D possibly being TRBD1 (5 bases). The CDR3 extends over 13 amino acids. The ends were cut back, 8 bases at V and 1 base at J, with 11 bases in the middle. Germline CDR1 reads KGHSH; CDR2 reads LQKENI. The CDR3 loop is CASAQQANTEAFF. The CDR3, as DNA: TGTGCCAGCGCACAACAGGCGAACACTGAAGCTTTCTTT.

The count of this clone is one. The gene calls are TRBV7-3 and TRBJ1-1; 7 nucleotides align to TRBD1. Germline V CDR1 and CDR2: SGHTA, FQGTGA. CDR3 length: 15 residues. V was clipped by 1 base and J by 3 bases; unmatched bases: 5. The CDR3 nucleotides read TGTGCCAGCAGCTTAAGTCCAGGGGGTCACACTGAAGCTTTCTTT. Translated: CASSLSPGGHTEAFF.

The genes are TRBV18 and TRBJ1-5; TRBD1 is a possible D gene (6 bases). This CDR3 spans 15 amino acids. Germline CDR1 and CDR2: KGHSH and LQKENI. V was pared by 2 bases and J by 3 bases, with 11 bases between. This chain's CDR3 is CASSPEGGVNQPQHF. The CDR3 DNA reads as TGTGCCAGCTCACCAGAAGGGGGGGTCAATCAGCCCCAGCATTTT.

This chain joins TRBV27 and TRBJ2-5, with a tentative D call TRBD1 (5 bases). The CDR3 is 13 amino acids. V was clipped by 4 bases and J by 5 bases, with 11 bases between them. Germline V gene sequence: CDR1 MNHEY, CDR2 SMNVEV (reference sequence). The CDR3 sequence: CASSSRARETQYF. Written as DNA, the CDR3 is TGTGCCAGCAGTTCCAGGGCTCGGGAGACCCAGTACTTC.

V gene TRBV18 combines with J gene TRBJ2-5, with 11 positions matching TRBD2. Germline CDR1 and CDR2: KGHSH and LQKENI. CDR3 length: 20 residues. Trimming removed 3 bases from V and 3 bases from J; junction bases left unmatched: 18. CDR3 in DNA: TGTGCCAGCTCACCTCTGTCCCTAGCGGGGGGCGGTAGTGCGGAAGAGACCCAGTACTTC. This translates into CASSPLSLAGGGSAEETQYF.

The chain is built from TRBV6-2 or TRBV6-3 and TRBJ2-7, with D uncertain. V shed 2 bases and J shed 5 bases, with 7 bases lying between them. The CDR3 has 12 amino acids. Germline CDR1 is MNHEY and CDR2 is SVGEGT. CDR3 protein: CASSYGLNEQYF. The DNA of the CDR3 is TGTGCCAGCAGTTACGGGCTAAACGAGCAGTACTTC.

Here the CDR3 DNA reads TGTGCCAGCAGTCCACAGGGAAACTACGAGCAGTACTTC. This codes for CASSPQGNYEQYF. The chain carries TRBV27 and TRBJ2-7; the D gene is possibly TRBD1 (6 bases). Germline-derived CDR1 and CDR2 are MNHEY and SMNVEV (reference sequence). Trimming cost V 5 bases and J 3 bases, with 11 bases left between them. The CDR3 length is 13 residues.

The chain carries TRBV7-9 and TRBJ1-1, with D possibly TRBD1 on 6 matching bases. The V gene's germline CDR1 is SEHNR and CDR2 FQNEAQ (reference sequence). The V gene lost 1 base and the J gene lost 0 bases, with 12 bases spanning the gap. CDR3 length: 16 amino acids. The CDR3 loop is CASSLGGTQMNTEAFF. In DNA form, the CDR3 reads TGTGCCAGCAGCTTAGGGGGGACACAGATGAACACTGAAGCTTTCTTT.

V usage is TRBV4-2 and J usage is TRBJ2-7; 8 nucleotides align to TRBD1. J lost 2 bases, V lost 0 bases, and 6 bases had no gene match. Germline values: CDR1 LGHNA, CDR2 YNFKEQ. The CDR3 has 16 residues. The CDR3 protein is CASSQDRARGPYEQYF. As DNA, the CDR3 is TGTGCCAGCAGCCAAGATAGGGCCAGGGGGCCCTACGAGCAGTACTTC.

CDR3 amino acids: CASSKGGQPLGEQYF. The CDR3 DNA reads TGTGCCAGCAGCAAAGGGGGACAGCCCTTAGGCGAGCAGTACTTC. The V gene is TRBV21-1, the J gene TRBJ2-7; the DNA was not used to check the table's D call, TRBD1. TRBV21-1 is described as a pseudogene. The CDR3 consists of 15 residues.

The chain is built from TRBV6-5 and TRBJ2-7; 12 positions match TRBD1. Losses at the gene ends were 4 bases for V and 7 bases for J; bases not matched to a gene: 8. Germline CDR1 is MNHEY and CDR2 is SVGAGI. The CDR3 totals 15 residues. CDR3 amino acids: CASSSPGQGAGEQYF. CDR3 nucleotide sequence: TGTGCCAGCAGTTCGCCGGGACAGGGGGCGGGAGAGCAGTACTTC.

The rearrangement uses TRBV4-1 and TRBJ1-2; D uncertain. CDR1 MGHRA and CDR2 YSYEKL come from the germline V gene. Trimming stripped 2 bases from V and 0 bases from J, with 13 bases between. The CDR3 is 16 amino acids. The CDR3 loop reads CASSQRTDTPNYGYTF. In DNA form, the CDR3 reads TGCGCCAGCAGCCAACGAACAGATACACCTAACTATGGCTACACCTTC.

This clone came up once. This chain's CDR3 is CASSEAGGSTDTQYF. CDR3 sequence (DNA): TGCGCCAGCAGTGAAGCGGGGGGTTCCACAGATACGCAGTATTTT. The chain carries TRBV10-1 and TRBJ2-3; TRBD2 aligns across 9 bases. Germline V gene data show CDR1 as WNHNN and CDR2 as SYGVQD (reference sequence). V lost 3 bases to trimming and J lost 2 bases; unmatched junction nucleotides: 3. The CDR3 totals 15 residues.